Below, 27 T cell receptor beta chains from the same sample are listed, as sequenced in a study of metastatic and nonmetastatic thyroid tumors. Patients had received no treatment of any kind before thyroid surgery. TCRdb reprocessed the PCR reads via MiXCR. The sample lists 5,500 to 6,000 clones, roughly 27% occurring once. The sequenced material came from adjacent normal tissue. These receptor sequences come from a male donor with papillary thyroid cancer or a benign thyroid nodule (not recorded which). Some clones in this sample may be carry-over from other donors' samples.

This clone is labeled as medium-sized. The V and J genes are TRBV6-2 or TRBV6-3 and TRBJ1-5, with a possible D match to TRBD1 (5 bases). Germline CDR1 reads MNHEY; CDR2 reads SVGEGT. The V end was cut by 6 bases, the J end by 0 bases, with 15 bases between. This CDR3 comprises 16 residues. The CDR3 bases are TGTGCCAGCAGACGAAACTTCAGGGCTAGCAATCAGCCCCAGCATTTT. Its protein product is CASRRNFRASNQPQHF.

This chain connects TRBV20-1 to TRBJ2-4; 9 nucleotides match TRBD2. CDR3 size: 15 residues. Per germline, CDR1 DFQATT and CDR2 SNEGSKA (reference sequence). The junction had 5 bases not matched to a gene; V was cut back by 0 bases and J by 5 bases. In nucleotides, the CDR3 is TGCAGTGCTAGAGATCCCGGGACTAGCCAAAACATTCAGTACTTC. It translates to CSARDPGTSQNIQYF.

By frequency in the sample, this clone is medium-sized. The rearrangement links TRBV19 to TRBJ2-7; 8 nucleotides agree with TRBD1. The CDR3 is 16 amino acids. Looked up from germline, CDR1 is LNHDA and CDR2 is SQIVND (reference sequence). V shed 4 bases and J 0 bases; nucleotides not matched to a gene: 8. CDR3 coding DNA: TGTGCCAGTAGTACTCGTGGACAGGGAGGCTCCTACGAGCAGTACTTC. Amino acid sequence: CASSTRGQGGSYEQYF.

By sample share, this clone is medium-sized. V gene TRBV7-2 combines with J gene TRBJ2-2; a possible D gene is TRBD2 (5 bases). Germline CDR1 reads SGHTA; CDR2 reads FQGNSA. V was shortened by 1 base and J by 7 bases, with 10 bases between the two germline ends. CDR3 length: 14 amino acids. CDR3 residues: CASSLDGVSGELFF. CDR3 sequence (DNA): TGTGCCAGCAGCTTAGACGGGGTTAGCGGGGAGCTGTTTTTT.

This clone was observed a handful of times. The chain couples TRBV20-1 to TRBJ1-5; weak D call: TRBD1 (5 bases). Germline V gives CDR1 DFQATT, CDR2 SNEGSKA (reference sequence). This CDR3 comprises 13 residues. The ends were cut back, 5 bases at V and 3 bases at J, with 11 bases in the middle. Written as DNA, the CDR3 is TGCAGTGCTGGGACCAACGCCAATCAGCCCCAGCATTTT. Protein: CSAGTNANQPQHF.

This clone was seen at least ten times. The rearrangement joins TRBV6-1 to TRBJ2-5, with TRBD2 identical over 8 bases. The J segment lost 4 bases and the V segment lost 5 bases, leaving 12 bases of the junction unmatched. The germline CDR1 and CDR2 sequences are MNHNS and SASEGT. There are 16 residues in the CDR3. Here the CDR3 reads CASSLSRGGRRETQYF. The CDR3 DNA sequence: TGTGCCAGCAGTTTATCTCGCGGGGGGCGGAGAGAGACCCAGTACTTC.

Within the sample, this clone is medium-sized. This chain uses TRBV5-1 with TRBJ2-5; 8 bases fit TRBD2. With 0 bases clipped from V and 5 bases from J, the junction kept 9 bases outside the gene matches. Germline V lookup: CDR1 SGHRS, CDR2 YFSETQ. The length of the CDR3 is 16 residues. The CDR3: CASSLVPAGAGETQYF. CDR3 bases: TGCGCCAGCAGCTTGGTTCCAGCGGGGGCCGGGGAGACCCAGTACTTC.

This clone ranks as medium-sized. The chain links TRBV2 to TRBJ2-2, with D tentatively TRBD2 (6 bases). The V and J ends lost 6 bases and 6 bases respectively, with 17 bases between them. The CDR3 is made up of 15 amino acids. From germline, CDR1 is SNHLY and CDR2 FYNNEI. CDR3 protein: CASRGTQGAAGELFF. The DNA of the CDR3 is TGTGCCAGCAGGGGGACTCAAGGGGCGGCCGGGGAGCTGTTTTTT.

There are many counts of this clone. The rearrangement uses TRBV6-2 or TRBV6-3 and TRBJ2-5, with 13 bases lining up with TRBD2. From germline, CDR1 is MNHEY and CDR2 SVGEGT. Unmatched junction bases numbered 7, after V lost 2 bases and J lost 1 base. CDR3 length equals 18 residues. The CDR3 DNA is TGTGCCAGCAGTTACGTGCGGACTAGCGGGGGCAGCCAAGAGACCCAGTACTTC. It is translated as CASSYVRTSGGSQETQYF.

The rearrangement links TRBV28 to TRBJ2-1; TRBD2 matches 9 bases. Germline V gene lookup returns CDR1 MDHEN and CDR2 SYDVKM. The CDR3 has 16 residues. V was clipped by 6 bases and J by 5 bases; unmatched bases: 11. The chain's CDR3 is CASSSILAGSNNEQFF. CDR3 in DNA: TGTGCCAGCAGCTCAATACTAGCGGGTTCCAACAATGAGCAGTTCTTC.

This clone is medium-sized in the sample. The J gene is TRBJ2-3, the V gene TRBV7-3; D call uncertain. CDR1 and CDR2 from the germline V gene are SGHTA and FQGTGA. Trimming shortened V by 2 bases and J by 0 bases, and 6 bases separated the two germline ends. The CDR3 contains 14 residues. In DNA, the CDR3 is TGTGCCAGCAGCTTAGTTCACAGCACAGATACGCAGTATTTT. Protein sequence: CASSLVHSTDTQYF.

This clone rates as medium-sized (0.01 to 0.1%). The DNA of the CDR3 is TGCAGCGTTTACGGGAGAAGCTCCTACGAGCAGTACTTC. This sequence encodes CSVYGRSSYEQYF. The chain links TRBV29-1 to TRBJ2-7, with a weak D call TRBD2 (6 bases). With 5 bases removed from V and 0 bases from J, the gap between germline ends came to 11 bases. CDR3 length equals 13 residues. CDR1 and CDR2 (germline): SQVTM, ANQGSEA.

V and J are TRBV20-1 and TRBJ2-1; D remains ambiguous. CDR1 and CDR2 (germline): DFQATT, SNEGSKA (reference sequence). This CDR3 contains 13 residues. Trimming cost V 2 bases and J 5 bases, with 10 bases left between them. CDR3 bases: TGCAGTGCTAGACCGAGCATTAACAATGAGCAGTTCTTC. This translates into CSARPSINNEQFF.

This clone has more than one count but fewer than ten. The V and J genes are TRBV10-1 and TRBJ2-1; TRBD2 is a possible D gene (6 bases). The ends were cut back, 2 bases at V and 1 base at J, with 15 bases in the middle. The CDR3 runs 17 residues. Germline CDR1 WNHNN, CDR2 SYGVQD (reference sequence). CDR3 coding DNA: TGCGCCAGCAGTGAGACCTGGGAGGTAGCGTCCTACAATGAGCAGTTCTTC. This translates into CASSETWEVASYNEQFF.

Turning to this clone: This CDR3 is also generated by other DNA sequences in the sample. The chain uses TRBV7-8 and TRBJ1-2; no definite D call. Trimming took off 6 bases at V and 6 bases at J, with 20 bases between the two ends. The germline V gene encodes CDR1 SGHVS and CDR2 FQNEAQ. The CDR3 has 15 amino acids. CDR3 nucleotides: TGTGCCAGCAGTGTTAGTAGATCCCCCACTGATGGCTACACCTTC. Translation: CASSVSRSPTDGYTF. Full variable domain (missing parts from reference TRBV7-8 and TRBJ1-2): GAGVSQSPRYKVAKRGQDVALRCDPISGHVSLFWYQQALGQGPEFLTYFQNEAQLDKSGLPSDRFFAERPEGSVSTLKIQRTQQEDSAVYLCASSVSRSPTDGYTFGSGTRLTVV.

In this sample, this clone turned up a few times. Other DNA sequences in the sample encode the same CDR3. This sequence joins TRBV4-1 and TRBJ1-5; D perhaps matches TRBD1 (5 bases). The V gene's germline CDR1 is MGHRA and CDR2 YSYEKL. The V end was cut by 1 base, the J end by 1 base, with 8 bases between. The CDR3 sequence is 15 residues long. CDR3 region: CASSQVPGSNQPQHF. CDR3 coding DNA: TGCGCCAGCAGCCAAGTCCCAGGGAGCAATCAGCCCCAGCATTTT.

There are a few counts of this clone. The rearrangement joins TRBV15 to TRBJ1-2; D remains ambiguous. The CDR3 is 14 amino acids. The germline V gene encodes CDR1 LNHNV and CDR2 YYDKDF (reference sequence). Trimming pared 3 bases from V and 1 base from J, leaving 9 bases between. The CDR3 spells CATSSRYLNYGYTF. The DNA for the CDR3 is TGTGCCACCAGCAGCCGATATCTTAACTATGGCTACACCTTC. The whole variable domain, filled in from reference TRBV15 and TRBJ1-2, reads DAMVIQNPRYQVTQFGKPVTLSCSQTLNHNVMYWYQQKSSQAPKLLFHYYDKDFNNEADTPDNFQSRRPNTSFCFLDIRSPGLGDTAMYLCATSSRYLNYGYTFGSGTRLTVV.

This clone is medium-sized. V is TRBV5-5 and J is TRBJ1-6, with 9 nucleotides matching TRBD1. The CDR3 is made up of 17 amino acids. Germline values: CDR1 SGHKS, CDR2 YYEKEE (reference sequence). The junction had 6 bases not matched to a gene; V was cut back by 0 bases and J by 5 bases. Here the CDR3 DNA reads TGTGCCAGCAGCTTGGGGGGACAGGGTTGGCATAATTCACCCCTCCACTTT. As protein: CASSLGGQGWHNSPLHF. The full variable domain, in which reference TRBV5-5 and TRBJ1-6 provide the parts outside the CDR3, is DAGVTQSPTHLIKTRGQQVTLRCSPISGHKSVSWYQQVLGQGPQFIFQYYEKEERGRGNFPDRFSARQFPNYSSELNVNALLLGDSALYLCASSLGGQGWHNSPLHFGNGTRLTVT.

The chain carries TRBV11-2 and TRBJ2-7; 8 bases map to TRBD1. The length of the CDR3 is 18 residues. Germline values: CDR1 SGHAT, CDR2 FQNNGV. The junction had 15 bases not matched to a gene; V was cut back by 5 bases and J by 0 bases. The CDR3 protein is CASSLRPLGTGSSYEQYF. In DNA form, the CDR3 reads TGTGCCAGCAGCCTTAGGCCCCTCGGGACAGGCAGCTCCTACGAGCAGTACTTC.

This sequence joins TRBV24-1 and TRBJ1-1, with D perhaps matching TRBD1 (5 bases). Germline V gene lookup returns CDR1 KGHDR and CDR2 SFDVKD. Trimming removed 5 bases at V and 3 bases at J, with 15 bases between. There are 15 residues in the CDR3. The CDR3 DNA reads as TGTGCCACCAGTGGCGCCGGGGCGTCGGACACTGAAGCTTTCTTT. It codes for CATSGAGASDTEAFF.

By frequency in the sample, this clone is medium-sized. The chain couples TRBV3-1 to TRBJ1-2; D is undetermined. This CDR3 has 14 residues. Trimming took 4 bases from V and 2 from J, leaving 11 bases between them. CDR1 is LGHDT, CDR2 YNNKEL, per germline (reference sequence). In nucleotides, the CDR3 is TGTGCCAGCAGCCCTCGGGCGGGGAACTATGGCTACACCTTC. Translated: CASSPRAGNYGYTF.

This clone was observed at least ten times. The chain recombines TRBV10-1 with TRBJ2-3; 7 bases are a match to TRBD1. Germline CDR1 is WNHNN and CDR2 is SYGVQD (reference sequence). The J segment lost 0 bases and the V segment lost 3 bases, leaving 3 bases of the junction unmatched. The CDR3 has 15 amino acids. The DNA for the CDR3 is TGCGCCAGCAGTGAAGCAGGGGGTAGCACAGATACGCAGTATTTT. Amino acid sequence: CASSEAGGSTDTQYF.

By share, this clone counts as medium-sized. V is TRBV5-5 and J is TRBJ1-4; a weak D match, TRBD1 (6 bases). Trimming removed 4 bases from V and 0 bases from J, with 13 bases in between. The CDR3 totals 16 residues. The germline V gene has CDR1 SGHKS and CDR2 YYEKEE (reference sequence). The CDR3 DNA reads TGTGCCAGCAGCGACAGGCTAACCTCAACTAATGAAAAACTGTTTTTT. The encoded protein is CASSDRLTSTNEKLFF. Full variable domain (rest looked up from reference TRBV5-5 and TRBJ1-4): DAGVTQSPTHLIKTRGQQVTLRCSPISGHKSVSWYQQVLGQGPQFIFQYYEKEERGRGNFPDRFSARQFPNYSSELNVNALLLGDSALYLCASSDRLTSTNEKLFFGSGTQLSVL.

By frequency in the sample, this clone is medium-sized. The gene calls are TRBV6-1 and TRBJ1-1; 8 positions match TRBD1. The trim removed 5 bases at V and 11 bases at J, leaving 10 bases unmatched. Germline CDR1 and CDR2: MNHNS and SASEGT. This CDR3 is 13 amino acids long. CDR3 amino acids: CASSTPETGDAFF. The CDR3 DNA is TGTGCCAGCAGTACCCCCGAGACAGGGGATGCTTTCTTT.

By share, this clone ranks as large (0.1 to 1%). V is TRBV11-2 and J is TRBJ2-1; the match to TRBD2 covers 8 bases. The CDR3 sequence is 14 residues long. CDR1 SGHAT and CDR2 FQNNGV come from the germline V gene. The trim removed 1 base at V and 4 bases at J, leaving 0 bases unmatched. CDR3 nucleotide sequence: TGTGCCAGCAGCTTAGCGGGAGGGTACAATGAGCAGTTCTTC. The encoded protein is CASSLAGGYNEQFF.

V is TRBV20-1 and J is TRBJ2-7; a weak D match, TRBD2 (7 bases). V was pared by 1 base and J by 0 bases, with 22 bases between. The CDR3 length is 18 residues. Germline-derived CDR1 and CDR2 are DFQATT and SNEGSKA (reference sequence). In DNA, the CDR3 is TGCAGTGCTAGAGGGACAGAGGGTGGCGGGGGTTCCTCCTACGAGCAGTACTTC. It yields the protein CSARGTEGGGGSSYEQYF.

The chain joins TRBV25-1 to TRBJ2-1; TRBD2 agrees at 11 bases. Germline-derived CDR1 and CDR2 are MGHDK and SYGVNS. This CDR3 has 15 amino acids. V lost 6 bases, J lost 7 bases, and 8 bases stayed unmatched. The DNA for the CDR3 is TGTGCCAGCAGCCTTTCTAGCGGGAGGTCGAATGAGCAGTTCTTC. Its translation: CASSLSSGRSNEQFF.